The clone carrying this TCR beta chain was found once. This table comes from immunoSEQ multiplex PCR, and its TCRdb copy is limited to in-frame clones, with some not included. The sample has about 140,000 clones, over 80% seen once; the top ten hold around 5.1%. These data belong to a study of blood T cell repertoires in COVID-19. CDR1 GTSNPN and CDR2 SVGIG come from the germline V gene (reference sequence). CDR3 length: 17 amino acids. The V gene end was trimmed by 1 base and the J gene end by 4 bases; junction bases not matched to a gene: 8. This sequence joins TRBV30 and TRBJ2-2, with 11 positions matching TRBD1. Specimen: PBMCs or T cells enriched from blood (not recorded which). The clonotype originates from a man in his 70s who had been exposed to COVID-19. The CDR3 nucleotides are TGTGCCTGGAGTGGAAAATCCGGGACAGGGGGCACCGGGGAGCTGTTTTTT. It is translated as CAWSGKSGTGGTGELFF.